The present T cell receptor beta chain was sequenced within a study of technical replicates of blood from a handful of donors. The protocol was immunoSEQ multiplex PCR, while the TCRdb copy is restricted to in-frame clones and leaves out a portion. The table has 95,000 to 100,000 clones, approximately 96% seen once. The length of the CDR3 is 18 residues. Germline CDR1 LNHDA, CDR2 SQIVND (reference sequence). V lost 5 bases, J lost 0 bases, and 9 bases stayed unmatched. The TCR comes from a human donor in good health. The V gene is TRBV19, the J gene TRBJ2-6; TRBD1 agrees at 8 bases. The sequenced sample consisted of T cells isolated from PBMCs. Here the CDR3 reads CASSPRDRLYSGANVLTF. The CDR3 DNA reads TGTGCCAGTAGTCCCCGGGACAGGTTATACTCTGGGGCCAACGTCCTGACTTTC.